These T cell receptor beta chains were read from a single sample in a study of T cells after yellow fever vaccination. Each CDR3 protein gets one entry after TCRdb re-called the 5' RACE reads with MiXCR. In the table there are some 600,000 distinct CDR3 sequences, roughly 12% of which are singletons. Material: PBMCs, obtained on the day of the yellow fever booster vaccination. These TCRs come from a man under 40 who received the YFV17D yellow fever vaccine. Both conserved end residues are part of each CDR3. A D gene is named only where the DNA matches it firmly. For some rows the clone size is stated as once, few or many, or as a class when expanded; others skip it.

d_call clone_size j_call v_call cdr3_nt cdr3_aa
TRBD1 few TRBJ2-2 TRBV6-2/TRBV6-3 TGTGCCAGCAGTGAGTTGGGACAGGTCCGCACCGGGGAGCTGTTTTTT CASSELGQVRTGELFF
. few TRBJ2-6 TRBV14 TGTGCCAGCAGCCTCCGGGCCAACGTCCTGACTTTC CASSLRANVLTF
. . TRBJ1-6 TRBV5-5 TGTGCCAGCAGCTTGGTCACAGGAGAAAATTCACCCCTCCACTTT CASSLVTGENSPLHF
. few TRBJ2-1 TRBV29-1 TGCAGCGTTGACGATTGGCGGAGCTCCTACAATGAGCAGTTCTTC CSVDDWRSSYNEQFF
TRBD2 . TRBJ2-5 TRBV12-3/TRBV12-4 TGTGCCAGCAGCCCTCCTCTTGGGAGCGGGGAAAGGGGCCAAGAGACCCAGTACTTC CASSPPLGSGERGQETQYF
. many TRBJ2-7 TRBV5-1 TGCGCCAGCAGCTTGGGAGGCAGGGACGAGCAGTACTTC CASSLGGRDEQYF
. . TRBJ2-1 TRBV6-4 TGTGCCAGCAGTGTTCTAGGGGGTTCCTACAATGAGCAGTTCTTC CASSVLGGSYNEQFF
. . TRBJ2-1 TRBV25-1 TGTGCCAGCAGTGATCCGGGACGATACAATGAGCAGTTCTTC CASSDPGRYNEQFF
. . TRBJ1-1 TRBV18 TGTGCCAGCTCACCAACCTACAGTGCGAACACTGAAGCTTTCTTT CASSPTYSANTEAFF
TRBD2 few TRBJ2-7 TRBV5-1 TGCGCCAGCAGCGAGGGACTAGCGTCCTACGAGCAGTACTTC CASSEGLASYEQYF
TRBD1 few TRBJ2-7 TRBV7-2 TGTGCCAGCAGCTTCGCCGGGACAGGGAGCCACGAGCAGTACTTC CASSFAGTGSHEQYF
. . TRBJ2-5 TRBV29-1 TGCAGCGTTTCGGGGGGCTCAGAGACCCAGTACTTC CSVSGGSETQYF
TRBD2 . TRBJ2-1 TRBV14 TGTGCCAGCAGCCAAGAACTAGCGGGATCAGGTTACAATGAGCAGTTCTTC CASSQELAGSGYNEQFF
. . TRBJ1-4 TRBV12-5 TGTGCTAGTGGTTTTTTGGATGAAAAACTGTTTTTT CASGFLDEKLFF
. . TRBJ2-1 TRBV5-1 TGCGCCAGCAACCCTTGGGCGTCTGGGACCAATGAGCAGTTCTTC CASNPWASGTNEQFF
. . TRBJ2-7 TRBV21-1 TGTGCCAGCAGCGCAGGAGTTCAGCGGGAGGGTCATTTTTACTACGAGCAGTACTTC CASSAGVQREGHFYYEQYF
. few TRBJ2-7 TRBV7-9 TGTGCCAGCAGCTTAGCGCGCGGGCGAGACTCCTACGAGCAGTACTTC CASSLARGRDSYEQYF
TRBD2 . TRBJ2-1 TRBV6-2/TRBV6-3 TGTGCCAGCAGTCGCCAGACTAGCGGGAGTGCCTACAATGAGCAGTTCTTC CASSRQTSGSAYNEQFF
. . TRBJ1-5 TRBV6-2/TRBV6-3 TGTGCCAGCACTTGGGGGCGAATTAATGGCCAGCCCCAGCATTTT CASTWGRINGQPQHF
. many TRBJ2-3 TRBV9 TGTGCCAGCGGTCGGTTGGACGGGGATACGCAGTATTTT CASGRLDGDTQYF
TRBD1 . TRBJ1-1 TRBV5-1 TGCGCCAGCAGCTTGGCCGCAGGGGGCACTGAAGCTTTCTTT CASSLAAGGTEAFF
. few TRBJ2-7 TRBV12-3/TRBV12-4 TGTGCCAGCAGTTTACACGGGGCGCAGGAGCAGTACTTC CASSLHGAQEQYF
TRBD1 few TRBJ2-2 TRBV12-3/TRBV12-4 TGTGCCCCCTTTGGAGGGACAGGGATCACCGGGGAGCTGTTTTTT CAPFGGTGITGELFF